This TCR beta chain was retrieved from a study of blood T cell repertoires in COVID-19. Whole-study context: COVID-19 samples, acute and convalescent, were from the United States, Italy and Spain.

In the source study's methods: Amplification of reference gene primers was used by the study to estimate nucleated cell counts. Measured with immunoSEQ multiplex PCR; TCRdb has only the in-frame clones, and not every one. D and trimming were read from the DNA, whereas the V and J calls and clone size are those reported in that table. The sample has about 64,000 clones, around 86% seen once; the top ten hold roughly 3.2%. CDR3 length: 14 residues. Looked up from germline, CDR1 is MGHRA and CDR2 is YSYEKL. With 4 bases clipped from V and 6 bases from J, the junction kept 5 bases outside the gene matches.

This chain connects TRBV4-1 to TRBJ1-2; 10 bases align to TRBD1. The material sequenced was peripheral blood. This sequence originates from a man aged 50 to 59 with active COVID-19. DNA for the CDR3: TGCGCCAGCAGCCGGATCGGGACAGGGGATGGCTACACCTTC. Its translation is CASSRIGTGDGYTF.